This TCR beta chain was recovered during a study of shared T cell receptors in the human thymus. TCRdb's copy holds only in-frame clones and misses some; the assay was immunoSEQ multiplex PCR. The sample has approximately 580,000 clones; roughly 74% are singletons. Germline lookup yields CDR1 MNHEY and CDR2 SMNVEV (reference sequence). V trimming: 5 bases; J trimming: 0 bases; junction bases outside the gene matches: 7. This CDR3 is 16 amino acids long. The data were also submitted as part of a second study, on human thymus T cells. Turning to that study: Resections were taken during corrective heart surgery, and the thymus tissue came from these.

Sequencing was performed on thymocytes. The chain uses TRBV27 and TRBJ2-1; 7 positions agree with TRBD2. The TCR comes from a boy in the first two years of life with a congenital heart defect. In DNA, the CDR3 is TGTGCCAGCAGTCCAGTGACTAGCCGCTCCTACAATGAGCAGTTCTTC. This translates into CASSPVTSRSYNEQFF.